This passage covers 4 T cell receptor beta chains from one sample sequenced in a study of blood T cell repertoires in COVID-19. Libraries were prepared by immunoSEQ multiplex PCR; TCRdb keeps only in-frame clonotypes and omits some of them. The sample lists over 25,000 clones, 88% occurring once. The sample was peripheral blood. The receptors derive from a woman aged 45-60 years with active COVID-19.

This chain connects TRBV2 to TRBJ2-5; 9 positions match TRBD2. The length of the CDR3 is 16 residues. The germline gives CDR1 SNHLY, CDR2 FYNNEI. Trimming removed 6 bases from V and 5 bases from J; junction bases left unmatched: 13. The CDR3 region has the DNA TGTGCCAGCAGCGCCCATCGAGCGGGAGGTGGTGAGACCCAGTACTTC. Its protein product is CASSAHRAGGGETQYF.

This clone was observed once. This sequence joins TRBV5-1 and TRBJ2-3, with 12 bases that match TRBD1. The CDR3 contains 16 residues. Trimming cost V 0 bases and J 5 bases; bases outside gene matches: 4. Germline V CDR1 and CDR2: SGHRS, YFSETQ. The CDR3 DNA follows: TGCGCCAGCAGCTTGGCCGGGACAGGGGGCCTAGATACGCAGTATTTT. Protein product: CASSLAGTGGLDTQYF.

This chain joins TRBV28 and TRBJ1-4; 8 bases align to TRBD1. V lost 6 bases and J lost 6; bases outside the gene matches: 6. From germline, CDR1 is MDHEN and CDR2 SYDVKM. The CDR3 spans 14 residues. The DNA of the CDR3 is TGTGCCAGCAGGAGACAGGGGATATATGAAAAACTGTTTTTT. Amino acids: CASRRQGIYEKLFF.

The J gene is TRBJ2-6, the V gene TRBV5-1; no clear D gene. The V and J ends lost 2 bases and 3 bases respectively, with 9 bases between them. Germline-derived CDR1 and CDR2 are SGHRS and YFSETQ. This CDR3 spans 15 amino acids. CDR3 protein: CASSFGPGGANVLTF. CDR3 in DNA: TGCGCCAGCAGCTTTGGGCCTGGTGGGGCCAACGTCCTGACTTTC.